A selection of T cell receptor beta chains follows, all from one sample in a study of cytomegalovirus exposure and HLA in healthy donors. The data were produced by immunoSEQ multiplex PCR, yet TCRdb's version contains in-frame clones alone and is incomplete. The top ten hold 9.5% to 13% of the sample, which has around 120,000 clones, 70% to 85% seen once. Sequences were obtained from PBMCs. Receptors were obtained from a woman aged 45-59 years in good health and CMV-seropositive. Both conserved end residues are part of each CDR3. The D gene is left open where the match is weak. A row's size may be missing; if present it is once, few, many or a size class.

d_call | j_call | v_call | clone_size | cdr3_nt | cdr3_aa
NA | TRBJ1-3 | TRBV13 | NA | TGTGCCAGCAGCCTAAACAGGATCTCTGGAAACACCATATATTTT | CASSLNRISGNTIYF
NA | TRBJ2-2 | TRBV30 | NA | TGTGCCGGAAACCTCCTATTGACACAGACCGGGGAGCTGTTTTTT | CAGNLLLTQTGELFF
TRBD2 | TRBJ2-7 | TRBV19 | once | TGTGCCAGTAGTGCCGGGGTAGCGGGGGTCTACGAGCAGTACTTC | CASSAGVAGVYEQYF
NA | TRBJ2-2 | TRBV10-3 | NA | TGTGCCATCAGTGAGTCGAGGCGTAACACCGGGGAGCTGTTTTTT | CAISESRRNTGELFF
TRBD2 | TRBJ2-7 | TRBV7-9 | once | TGTGCCAGCAGGGACCTAGCGGACGAGCAGTACTTC | CASRDLADEQYF
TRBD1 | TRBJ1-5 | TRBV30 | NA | TGTGCCTGGGGAAGGGACAGGGGGAGGTCCCAGCATTTT | CAWGRDRGRSQHF
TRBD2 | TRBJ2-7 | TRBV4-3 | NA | TGCGCCAGCAGCCAAGATCCCGGCGGGGGGGCCTACGAGCAGTACTTC | CASSQDPGGGAYEQYF
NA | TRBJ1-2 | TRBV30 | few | TGTGCCTGGAGTGTGGGGGCGGGGGACTATGGCTACACCTTC | CAWSVGAGDYGYTF
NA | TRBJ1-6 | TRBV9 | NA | TGTGCCAGCAGCGCAAACCTAGACGGTTCACCCCTCCACTTT | CASSANLDGSPLHF
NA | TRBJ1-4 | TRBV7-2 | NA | TGTGCCAGCAGTTTCGACATCCTGAATCAAAAACTGTTTTTT | CASSFDILNQKLFF
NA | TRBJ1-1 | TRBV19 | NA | TGTGCCAGTAGTACCGGGGGGAACACTGAAGCTTTCTTT | CASSTGGNTEAFF
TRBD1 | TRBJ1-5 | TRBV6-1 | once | TGTGCCAGCAGTCCCGGGACAGGGGGATATCAGCCCCAGCATTTT | CASSPGTGGYQPQHF
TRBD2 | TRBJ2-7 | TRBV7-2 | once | TGTGCCAGCAGCCAGGGGACTAGCGGCTTACTGGGGCAGTACTTC | CASSQGTSGLLGQYF
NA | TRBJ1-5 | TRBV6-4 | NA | TGTGCCAGACCCCCTGTCCTTGGTAACCCGGGCAATCAGCCCCAGCATTTT | CARPPVLGNPGNQPQHF
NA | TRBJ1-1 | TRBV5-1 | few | TGCGCCAGCAGCTTGGGCGGGGGAGGCAGCATGAACACTGAAGCTTTCTTT | CASSLGGGGSMNTEAFF
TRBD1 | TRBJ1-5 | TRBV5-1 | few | TGCGCCAGCAGCCCGGCTCGGGACAGGGAGAAGGGGCAGCCCCAGCATTTT | CASSPARDREKGQPQHF
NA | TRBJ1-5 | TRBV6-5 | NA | TGTGCCAGCAGACAATCTAGGGGAAACAATCAGCCCCAGCATTTT | CASRQSRGNNQPQHF
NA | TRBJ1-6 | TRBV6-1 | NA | TGTGCCAGCAGTGAAGTCGGAGGGAGCTCCTATAATTCACCCCTCCACTTT | CASSEVGGSSYNSPLHF
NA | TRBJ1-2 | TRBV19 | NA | TGTGCCAGTAGAAACACAGGGTCCTATGGCTACACCTTC | CASRNTGSYGYTF
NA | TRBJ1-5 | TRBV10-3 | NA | TGTGCCATCAGTCCCTCAGGGCGGGGGAGCAATCAGCCCCAGCATTTT | CAISPSGRGSNQPQHF